These T cell receptor beta chains were read from a single sample in a study of blood T cell repertoires in COVID-19. Sequenced by immunoSEQ multiplex PCR; TCRdb stores in-frame clones only, minus some. Of about 48,000 clones listed, 90% were seen once; the top ten hold 5% to 6.5%. The sequenced sample consisted of peripheral blood. The receptor set was obtained from a man aged 70 or older with acute or convalescent COVID-19. The CDR3 runs from the conserved cysteine through the conserved F or W. A D gene is named only where the DNA matches it firmly. Clone sizes are given selectively: once, few, many, or a class where the clone is expanded.

>TRBJ2-1|TRBD2|-|TRBV7-2
TGTGCCAGCAGCTTAGTGGGACTAGCGGTCCCCGGTGAGCAGTTCTTC
CASSLVGLAVPGEQFF
>TRBJ1-2|TRBD1|once|TRBV5-4
TGTGCCAGCAGCTTGGGACAGGGCGGCTACACCTTC
CASSLGQGGYTF
>TRBJ1-2|TRBD1|-|TRBV6-5
TGTGCCAGCAGTTCCCCTGGAGGGACAGCCTATGGCTACACCTTC
CASSSPGGTAYGYTF
>TRBJ1-5|-|-|TRBV4-1
TGCGCCAGCAGCCAAGATCCACAGGGAAATCAGCCCCAGCATTTT
CASSQDPQGNQPQHF
>TRBJ1-3|-|-|TRBV7-8
TGTGCCAGCAGCCCCCGAATCGACAGGACCTCTGGAAACACCATATATTTT
CASSPRIDRTSGNTIYF
>TRBJ2-5|TRBD2|once|TRBV3-1/TRBV3-2
TGTGCCAGCAGCCACTATGCTAGCGGGGGTGCGAAAGAGACCCAGTACTTC
CASSHYASGGAKETQYF
>TRBJ1-1|TRBD1|once|TRBV4-2
TGTGCCAGCAGCCAAGGGCAGGGGGCGAACACTGAAGCTTTCTTT
CASSQGQGANTEAFF
>TRBJ2-2|TRBD1|-|TRBV19
TGTGCCAGTACCCCTCGGACAGGTGCAACCGGGGAGCTGTTTTTT
CASTPRTGATGELFF
>TRBJ1-1|-|-|TRBV15
TGTGCCACCAGCAGAGATCGGGGTGGAGGGCGCCAGCTGAACACTGAAGCTTTCTTT
CATSRDRGGGRQLNTEAFF
>TRBJ2-5|TRBD1|-|TRBV7-9
TGTGCCAGCAGCCACGGTAGACAGGGCTGGGGGGAGACCCAGTACTTC
CASSHGRQGWGETQYF